Listed here are 28 T cell receptor beta chains from one sample, sequenced in a study of radiotherapy plus CTLA-4 blockade in lung cancer. Profiling relied on immunoSEQ multiplex PCR, and the TCRdb table lists in-frame clones only, not all of them. The sample includes about 51,000 clones, 65% to 80% of them seen just once. Sequencing used peripheral blood, obtained from a patient treated with radiotherapy plus ipilimumab. The receptor set was obtained from a human donor with non-small cell lung cancer whose response to radiotherapy plus ipilimumab could not be evaluated.

The chain has TRBV7-3 and TRBJ2-2; 11 bases match TRBD1. Germline CDR1 reads SGHTA; CDR2 reads FQGTGA. This CDR3 is 17 amino acids long. V lost 5 bases, J lost 7 bases, and 12 bases stayed unmatched. The CDR3 protein is CASSPDLLGQGVGELFF. The DNA of the CDR3 is TGTGCCAGCAGCCCAGATTTATTGGGACAGGGGGTCGGGGAGCTGTTTTTT.

This rearrangement joins TRBV5-4 to TRBJ2-7; TRBD2 aligns across 9 bases. Germline V lookup: CDR1 SGHNT, CDR2 YYREEE (reference sequence). The CDR3 has 16 residues. J lost 6 bases, V lost 3 bases, and 13 bases had no gene match. The CDR3 coding sequence is TGTGCCAGCAGCTCCCACGGACTAGCGAGCTGGGGCGAGCAGTACTTC. Translated, it gives CASSSHGLASWGEQYF.

In the case of this clone: Different DNA sequences within this sample yield the same CDR3. CDR3 in amino acids: CASSDSGGSGNTIYF. CDR3 coding DNA: TGTGCCAGCAGTGATTCAGGGGGCTCTGGAAACACCATATATTTT. The rearrangement uses TRBV25-1 and TRBJ1-3, with 7 nucleotides matching TRBD1. Looked up from germline, CDR1 is MGHDK and CDR2 is SYGVNS. The CDR3 totals 15 residues. The V and J ends lost 3 bases and 0 bases, in that order; junction bases with no gene match: 2.

The rearrangement links TRBV4-3 to TRBJ1-4; TRBD1 matches 8 bases. The V gene's germline CDR1 is LGHNA and CDR2 YSLEER. This CDR3 contains 16 residues. With V trimmed by 2 bases and J by 2 bases, 4 bases remained unmatched. The CDR3: CASSQRQGATNEKLFF. CDR3 sequence (DNA): TGCGCCAGCAGCCAACGGCAGGGGGCTACTAATGAAAAACTGTTTTTT.

The gene calls are TRBV18 and TRBJ2-5; D is possibly TRBD1 (6 bases). The germline V and J ends were trimmed by 4 bases and 3 bases, with 9 bases remaining between them. CDR3 length: 13 amino acids. Germline V gives CDR1 KGHSH, CDR2 LQKENI. As DNA, the CDR3 is TGTGCCAGCTCACTGACAGGCGAAGAGACCCAGTACTTC. Protein: CASSLTGEETQYF.

The chain joins TRBV6-5 to TRBJ2-2; D not certain. CDR1 is MNHEY and CDR2 is SVGAGI in the germline V gene. Trimming took off 2 bases at V and 7 bases at J, with 11 bases between the two ends. The CDR3 sequence is 14 residues long. CDR3 residues: CASSYRQVNGELFF. The CDR3 coding sequence is TGTGCCAGCAGTTACCGGCAGGTCAACGGGGAGCTGTTTTTT.

This sequence joins TRBV29-1 and TRBJ2-5, with TRBD1 matching over 9 bases. The V gene's germline CDR1 is SQVTM and CDR2 ANQGSEA. After removal of 3 bases from V and 5 bases from J, the junction contained 4 bases not matched to a gene. This CDR3 has 13 residues. The CDR3 DNA follows: TGCAGCGTTGAGGGACAGGGTGGGGAGACCCAGTACTTC. It specifies CSVEGQGGETQYF.

The genes are TRBV25-1 and TRBJ2-5; TRBD2 matches 8 bases. Trimming cost V 4 bases and J 2 bases; bases outside gene matches: 6. Germline V gene lookup returns CDR1 MGHDK and CDR2 SYGVNS. This CDR3 is built from 15 residues. Written as DNA, the CDR3 is TGTGCCAGCAGTGGTGCCCGCGGGGGGCAAGAGACCCAGTACTTC. This gives the protein CASSGARGGQETQYF.

The chain recombines TRBV28 with TRBJ2-1, with 7 bases matching TRBD2. V was pared by 2 bases and J by 4 bases, with 5 bases of the junction left unmatched. This CDR3 is 15 amino acids long. CDR1 MDHEN and CDR2 SYDVKM come from the germline V gene. The CDR3 protein is CASSLASGLYNEQFF. The CDR3, as DNA: TGTGCCAGCAGTTTAGCTAGCGGACTTTACAATGAGCAGTTCTTC.

The DNA for the CDR3 is TGTGCCAGCAGCCCACTCGCGGGACAGGCTGCCAAAAACATTCAGTACTTC. Translating gives CASSPLAGQAAKNIQYF. The rearrangement joins TRBV7-8 to TRBJ2-4, with 8 bases identical to TRBD1. The CDR3 extends over 17 amino acids. After removal of 5 bases from V and 1 base from J, the junction contained 10 bases not matched to a gene. Germline V gives CDR1 SGHVS, CDR2 FQNEAQ.

This clone was seen just once. This chain links TRBV5-4 with TRBJ1-1; no clear D gene. The V gene's germline CDR1 is SGHNT and CDR2 YYREEE (reference sequence). This CDR3 contains 14 residues. V was shortened by 2 bases and J by 0 bases, with 8 bases between the two germline ends. CDR3 sequence reads: CASSFGGMNTEAFF. CDR3 coding DNA: TGTGCCAGCAGCTTCGGCGGGATGAACACTGAAGCTTTCTTT.

This clone was recorded a few times. The V and J genes are TRBV4-1 and TRBJ2-2, with 8 positions matching TRBD2. Losses at the gene ends were 5 bases for V and 0 bases for J; bases not matched to a gene: 5. The CDR3 runs 16 residues. The germline gives CDR1 MGHRA, CDR2 YSYEKL. As DNA, the CDR3 is TGCGCCAGCAGCTCAGTCGGGGGGGCGAACACCGGGGAGCTGTTTTTT. This encodes CASSSVGGANTGELFF.

The chain has TRBV6-6 and TRBJ2-5, with D unresolved. In germline, CDR1 is MNHNY, CDR2 SVGAGI (reference sequence). The CDR3 loop spans 12 amino acids. Trimming cost V 4 bases and J 5 bases, with 8 bases left between them. CDR3 coding DNA: TGTGCCAGCAGTTGGGTGGAGGAGACCCAGTACTTC. This codes for CASSWVEETQYF.

This rearrangement joins TRBV5-1 to TRBJ1-2; perhaps TRBD1 as D (6 bases). V lost 0 bases and J lost 4, with 16 bases in between. The CDR3 is 16 amino acids. Germline V CDR1 and CDR2: SGHRS, YFSETQ. This CDR3 reads CASSLAADRPGYGYTF. The CDR3 bases are TGCGCCAGCAGCTTGGCCGCGGACAGACCGGGCTATGGCTACACCTTC.

The chain links TRBV5-1 to TRBJ2-7, with 10 bases lining up with TRBD2. The CDR3 totals 16 residues. J lost 1 base, V lost 4 bases, and 8 bases had no gene match. The germline gives CDR1 SGHRS, CDR2 YFSETQ. CDR3 residues: CASSLAGTSASYEQYF. DNA of the CDR3: TGCGCCAGCAGCCTTGCCGGGACTAGCGCGTCCTACGAGCAGTACTTC.

On this clone: Other nucleotide sequences in the sample specify the same CDR3. J is TRBJ2-3 and V is TRBV4-2, with 10 positions matching TRBD1. The V and J ends lost 4 bases and 4 bases, in that order; junction bases with no gene match: 8. The CDR3 is 16 residues long. CDR1 and CDR2 (germline): LGHNA, YNFKEQ. The DNA for the CDR3 is TGTGCCAGCAGCCTTAGACAGGGGGCTTCCCCAGATACGCAGTATTTT. It encodes CASSLRQGASPDTQYF.

The chain couples TRBV28 to TRBJ1-2; D might be TRBD1 (5 bases). V was trimmed by 3 bases and J by 8 bases, leaving 13 bases between them. CDR1 MDHEN and CDR2 SYDVKM come from the germline V gene. This CDR3 has 13 amino acids. The CDR3 nucleotides are TGTGCCAGCAGTTTCCCGGACATAGGCGGCTACACCTTC. Amino acids: CASSFPDIGGYTF.

The table lists this clone with a few counts. The rearrangement links TRBV2 to TRBJ2-7; 15 bases match TRBD2. Germline trimming cut 3 bases from V and 4 bases from J; bases unmatched to any gene: 4. This CDR3 region has 16 residues. Looked up from germline, CDR1 is SNHLY and CDR2 is FYNNEI. As DNA, the CDR3 is TGTGCCAGCAGTGAGAAAGGGACTAGCGGGAGGTACGAGCAGTACTTC. This codes for CASSEKGTSGRYEQYF. The full variable domain, in which reference TRBV2 and TRBJ2-7 provide the parts outside the CDR3, is EPEVTQTPSHQVTQMGQEVILRCVPISNHLYFYWYRQILGQKVEFLVSFYNNEISEKSEIFDDQFSVERPDGSNFTLKIRSTKLEDSAMYFCASSEKGTSGRYEQYFGPGTRLTVT.

The chain employs TRBV7-8 and TRBJ1-3; D possibly corresponds to TRBD1 (6 bases). The CDR3 contains 14 residues. V shed 3 bases and J shed 4 bases, with 10 bases lying between them. The germline V gene encodes CDR1 SGHVS and CDR2 FQNEAQ. The CDR3: CASSFQGRGNTIYF. As DNA, the CDR3 is TGTGCCAGCAGCTTCCAGGGGCGGGGAAACACCATATATTTT.

This sequence joins TRBV9 and TRBJ2-1, with 10 bases identical to TRBD2. Trimming cost V 0 bases and J 6 bases; bases outside gene matches: 6. Germline loops: CDR1 SGDLS, CDR2 YYNGEE. The CDR3 has 16 residues. In DNA, the CDR3 is TGTGCCAGCAGCGTAGTTCCAGCGGGGGGGTTCAATGAGCAGTTCTTC. This sequence encodes CASSVVPAGGFNEQFF.

The V call is TRBV7-3, the J call TRBJ1-3; the match to TRBD1 covers 7 bases. CDR1 and CDR2 (germline): SGHTA, FQGTGA. J gave up 4 bases and V 3 bases, and 3 bases lay outside the gene matches. This CDR3 is built from 14 residues. The CDR3 protein is CASSFGTEGNTIYF. The DNA of the CDR3 is TGTGCCAGCAGCTTCGGGACAGAAGGAAACACCATATATTTT.

This clone was counted a few times. The chain combines TRBV19 with TRBJ2-7, with D maybe TRBD2 (5 bases). The CDR3 is 13 amino acids. Germline V gene data show CDR1 as LNHDA and CDR2 as SQIVND (reference sequence). Trimming pared 3 bases from V and 5 bases from J, leaving 11 bases between. Here the CDR3 reads CASSMLRTDEQYF. The CDR3 DNA reads TGTGCCAGTAGTATGTTGCGGACTGACGAGCAGTACTTC.

The J gene is TRBJ1-6, the V gene TRBV19; D is unresolved. CDR1 is LNHDA, CDR2 SQIVND, per germline (reference sequence). CDR3 length: 13 residues. V was clipped by 7 bases and J by 9 bases, with 13 bases between them. The CDR3 loop reads CASNVRESSPLHF. Here the CDR3 DNA reads TGTGCCAGTAATGTCCGGGAATCTTCACCCCTCCACTTT.

J is TRBJ2-4 and V is TRBV18; TRBD1 matches at 7 bases. The J segment lost 1 base and the V segment lost 5 bases, leaving 2 bases of the junction unmatched. CDR3 length: 14 amino acids. Germline V gene data show CDR1 as KGHSH and CDR2 as LQKENI. The CDR3 DNA follows: TGTGCCAGCTCAACAGGGGTGGCCAAAAACATTCAGTACTTC. This encodes CASSTGVAKNIQYF.

The chain carries TRBV5-4 and TRBJ2-1, with D perhaps TRBD1 (6 bases). Germline V gene sequence: CDR1 SGHNT, CDR2 YYREEE (reference sequence). The CDR3 has 14 residues. V was cut by 4 bases and J by 7 bases, with 15 bases left in between. In nucleotides, the CDR3 is TGTGCCAGCAGCCAGGACAGAGGCCTTAATGAGCAGTTCTTC. Protein: CASSQDRGLNEQFF.

V gene TRBV18 combines with J gene TRBJ2-3; 7 bases are shared with TRBD1. This CDR3 is 16 amino acids long. V gave up 0 bases and J gave up 3 bases; unmatched junction bases: 6. CDR1 and CDR2 (germline): KGHSH, LQKENI. CDR3 nucleotides: TGTGCCAGCTCACCACCGGGGGCAGGGGGAACAGATACGCAGTATTTT. Its translation: CASSPPGAGGTDTQYF.

V gene TRBV9 combines with J gene TRBJ2-5; TRBD1 aligns across 9 bases. J lost 8 bases, V lost 3 bases, and 11 bases had no gene match. The CDR3 loop spans 15 amino acids. Germline V gene data show CDR1 as SGDLS and CDR2 as YYNGEE. The CDR3 here is CASSARQGDPATQYF. CDR3 bases: TGTGCCAGCAGCGCCCGACAGGGGGATCCGGCTACCCAGTACTTC.

This clone was observed a single time. The chain is built from TRBV29-1 and TRBJ1-1; tentative D call: TRBD1 (5 bases). Germline lookup yields CDR1 SQVTM and CDR2 ANQGSEA. This CDR3 comprises 14 residues. V was pared by 3 bases and J by 6 bases, with 17 bases between. Written as DNA, the CDR3 is TGCAGCGTTGATGAGCGGGACGATGACGCTGAAGCTTTCTTT. Translating it yields CSVDERDDDAEAFF.